The clone carrying this T cell receptor (beta chain) has a single count. This sample stems from a study of blood T cell repertoires in COVID-19. Across the study: Donors in the United States, Italy and Spain gave samples during acute or convalescent COVID-19. Sources were T cells, B-cell-depleted T cells, or PBMCs; the material itself was cDNA or gDNA.

The authors' processing: Cell counts per sample came from amplifying reference gene primers. Assay used: immunoSEQ multiplex PCR; TCRdb lists only in-frame clones, some missing. The V and J calls and the clone size are those of that table, but D and trimming were determined from the DNA. The profile shows fewer than 350,000 clones, over 75% of them singletons. Input material: peripheral blood. The clonotype originates from a man younger than 35 with active or convalescent COVID-19.

The DNA for the CDR3 is TGCGCCAGCAGCTCCGGGACAGGGGGCTATAACACTGAAGCTTTCTTT. It codes for CASSSGTGGYNTEAFF. This chain connects TRBV5-1 to TRBJ1-1, with 12 bases fitting TRBD1. Germline V lookup: CDR1 SGHRS, CDR2 YFSETQ. The CDR3 spans 16 residues. V shed 3 bases, J shed 2 bases, and the junction held 5 bases outside the gene matches.